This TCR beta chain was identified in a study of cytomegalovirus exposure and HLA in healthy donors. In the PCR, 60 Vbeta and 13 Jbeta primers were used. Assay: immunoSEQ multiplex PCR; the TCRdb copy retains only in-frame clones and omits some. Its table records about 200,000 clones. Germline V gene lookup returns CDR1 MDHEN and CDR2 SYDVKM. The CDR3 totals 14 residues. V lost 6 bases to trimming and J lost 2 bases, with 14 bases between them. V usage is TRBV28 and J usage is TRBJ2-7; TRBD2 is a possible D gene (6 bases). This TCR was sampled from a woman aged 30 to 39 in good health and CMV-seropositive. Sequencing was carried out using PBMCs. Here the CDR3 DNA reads TGTGCCAGCAGCCCCTTTCGGGGGACCTACGAGCAGTACTTC. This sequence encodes CASSPFRGTYEQYF.